This T cell receptor (beta chain) was obtained from a study of blood T cell repertoires in COVID-19. Data came from immunoSEQ multiplex PCR; TCRdb stores just in-frame clones and leaves some out. The sample holds around 100,000 clones, 70% to 90% seen once. Germline CDR1 WNHNN, CDR2 SYGVQD (reference sequence). The CDR3 consists of 15 residues. V trimming: 3 bases; J trimming: 2 bases; junction bases outside the gene matches: 4. This receptor was obtained from a man in his fifties in a cohort sampled during active COVID-19. Material for sequencing was peripheral blood. The chain employs TRBV10-1 and TRBJ1-3; 7 bases line up with TRBD1. CDR3 residues: CASSDLQGPGNTIYF. CDR3 in DNA: TGCGCCAGCAGTGATCTACAGGGGCCTGGAAACACCATATATTTT.